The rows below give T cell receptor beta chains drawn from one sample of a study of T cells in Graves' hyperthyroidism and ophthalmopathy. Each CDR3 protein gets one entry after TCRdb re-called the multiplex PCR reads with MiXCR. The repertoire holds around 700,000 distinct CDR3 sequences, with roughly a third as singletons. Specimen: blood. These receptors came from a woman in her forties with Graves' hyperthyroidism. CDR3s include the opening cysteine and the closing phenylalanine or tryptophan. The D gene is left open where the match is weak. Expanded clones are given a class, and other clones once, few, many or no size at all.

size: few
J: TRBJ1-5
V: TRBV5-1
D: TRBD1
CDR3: CASSQDFKGTGGTNQPQHF
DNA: TGCGCCAGCAGCCAAGATTTCAAGGGGACAGGGGGTACCAATCAGCCCCAGCATTTT

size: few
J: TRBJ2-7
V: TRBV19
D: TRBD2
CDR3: CASSTLAGPYEQYF
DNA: TGTGCCAGTAGTACCCTAGCGGGGCCCTACGAGCAGTACTTC

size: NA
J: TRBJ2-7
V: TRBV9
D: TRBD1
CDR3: CASSSHPGTVYEQYF
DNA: TGTGCCAGCAGCTCCCACCCGGGGACAGTCTACGAGCAGTACTTC

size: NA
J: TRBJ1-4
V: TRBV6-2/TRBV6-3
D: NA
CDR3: CASTRTAAHEKLFF
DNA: TGTGCCAGCACCCGGACAGCAGCCCATGAAAAACTGTTTTTT

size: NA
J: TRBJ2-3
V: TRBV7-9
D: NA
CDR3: CASSFRGLTDTQYF
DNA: TGTGCCAGCAGCTTTCGGGGTCTCACAGATACGCAGTATTTT

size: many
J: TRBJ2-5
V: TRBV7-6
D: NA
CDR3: CASSSLSGRETQYF
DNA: TGTGCCAGCAGTTCCTTGTCGGGGAGGGAGACCCAGTACTTC

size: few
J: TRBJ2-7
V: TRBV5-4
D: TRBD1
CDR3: CASSSNKVTGNEQYF
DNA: TGTGCCAGCAGCTCCAATAAAGTGACAGGGAACGAGCAGTACTTC

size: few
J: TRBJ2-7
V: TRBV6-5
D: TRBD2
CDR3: CASSYSIVSGSVYEQYF
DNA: TGTGCCAGCAGTTACTCGATCGTTAGCGGGAGTGTCTACGAGCAGTACTTC

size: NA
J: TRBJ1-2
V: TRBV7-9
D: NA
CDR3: CASSSAGAYGYTF
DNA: TGTGCCAGCAGCTCAGCCGGGGCTTATGGCTACACCTTC

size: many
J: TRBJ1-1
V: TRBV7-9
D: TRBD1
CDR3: CASSPGTATAEAFF
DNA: TGTGCCAGCAGCCCAGGGACAGCCACGGCTGAAGCTTTCTTT

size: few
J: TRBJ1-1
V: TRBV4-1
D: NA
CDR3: CASSPKKDSLNTEAFF
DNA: TGCGCCAGCAGCCCAAAAAAGGACAGCCTGAACACTGAAGCTTTCTTT

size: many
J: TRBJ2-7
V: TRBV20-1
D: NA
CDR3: CSASLGVTYEQYF
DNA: TGCAGTGCTAGTCTGGGGGTAACCTACGAGCAGTACTTC

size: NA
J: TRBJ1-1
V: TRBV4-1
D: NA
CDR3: CASSQVNSNTEAFF
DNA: TGCGCCAGCAGCCAAGTGAACTCGAACACTGAAGCTTTCTTT

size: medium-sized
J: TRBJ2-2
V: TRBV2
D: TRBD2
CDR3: CASTIAGGNTGELFF
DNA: TGTGCCAGCACCATAGCGGGGGGGAACACCGGGGAGCTGTTTTTT